This TCR beta chain was found in a study of control samples from healthy donors and cancer patients. TCRdb keeps only in-frame clones here, not all; method: immunoSEQ multiplex PCR. This table holds approximately 100,000 clones, about 89% found once. The material sequenced was blood. This receptor was obtained from a woman between 50 and 59 years old in good health.

The CDR3 sequence is CASSSGTTTDEQFF. Written as DNA, the CDR3 is TGCGCCAGCAGCTCGGGGACTACCACCGATGAGCAGTTCTTC. The chain uses TRBV4-1 and TRBJ2-1, with TRBD2 matching 7 bases. The V and J ends lost 5 bases and 8 bases, in that order; junction bases with no gene match: 9. This CDR3 region has 14 residues. Per the germline V gene, CDR1 is MGHRA and CDR2 is YSYEKL.